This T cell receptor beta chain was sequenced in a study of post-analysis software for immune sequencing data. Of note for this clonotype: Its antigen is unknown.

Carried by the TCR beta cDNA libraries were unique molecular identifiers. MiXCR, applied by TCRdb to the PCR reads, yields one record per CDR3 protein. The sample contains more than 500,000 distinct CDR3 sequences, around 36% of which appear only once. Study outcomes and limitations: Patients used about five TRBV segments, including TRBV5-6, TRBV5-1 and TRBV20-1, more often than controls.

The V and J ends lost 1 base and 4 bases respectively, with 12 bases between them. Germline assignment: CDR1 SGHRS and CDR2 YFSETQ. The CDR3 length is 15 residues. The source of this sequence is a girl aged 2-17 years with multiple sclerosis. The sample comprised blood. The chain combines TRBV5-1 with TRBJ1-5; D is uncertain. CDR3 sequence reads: CASSLWPAQNQPQHF. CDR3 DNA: TGCGCCAGCAGCTTGTGGCCGGCGCAAAATCAGCCCCAGCATTTT.